The TCR beta chain under discussion was sequenced for a study of CD4 T cells in relation to SARS-CoV-2 and coronaviruses. Study overall: The negative reference was HIV-1 Nef peptide pool or peptide-free culture.

The data were produced by immunoSEQ multiplex PCR, yet TCRdb's version contains in-frame clones alone and is incomplete. Among roughly 20,000 clones, over 65% were seen once, and the ten largest hold approximately 11%. CD4+ T cells from unexposed donors were obtained before the COVID-19 pandemic (2011-2018). The cells were cultured for less than twelve days before CD4+ T cells were isolated. As cell numbers allowed, unexposed-donor CD4+ T cells faced SARS-CoV-2 S/N and four cold-coronavirus spikes. Cultures received half-medium IL-2 refreshes on days 3 and 7. A word on this clone: Its antigen is not known.

With 7 bases clipped from V and 7 bases from J, the junction kept 11 bases outside the gene matches. The CDR3 sequence is 14 residues long. The V gene's germline CDR1 is SQVTM and CDR2 ANQGSEA. Specimen: CD4+ T cells from PBMCs, cultured in vitro. The clonotype originates from a human donor in good health. The chain carries TRBV29-1 and TRBJ2-1, with TRBD2 matching 9 bases. This CDR3 is CSAPGLAQWNEQFF. The CDR3 DNA is TGCAGCGCACCGGGACTAGCTCAATGGAATGAGCAGTTCTTC.